This entry concerns a single T cell receptor beta chain. The CDR3 has 14 residues. The V end was cut by 1 base, the J end by 10 bases, with 11 bases between. Germline CDR1 is MNHNS and CDR2 is SASEGT. These data belong to a study of control samples from healthy donors and cancer patients. The data were produced by immunoSEQ multiplex PCR, yet TCRdb's version contains in-frame clones alone and is incomplete. The table has roughly 88,000 clones, 91% seen once. The source is a man aged 45-65 years in good health. V and J are TRBV6-1 and TRBJ1-6; no clear D gene. Sequencing was performed on blood. Here the CDR3 DNA reads TGTGCCAGCAGTGAAGACAATGCCGGATCACCCCTCCACTTT. It translates to CASSEDNAGSPLHF.